The clone carrying this T cell receptor (beta chain) appeared once. Sequencing of TCR beta was undertaken in CD8+ and CD4+ T cells derived from blood. Patients with stable or active relapsing-remitting disease, all of them treatment-naive, made up the multiple sclerosis controls. The germline V gene encodes CDR1 LGHNA and CDR2 YNFKEQ. This CDR3 has 15 residues. V was clipped by 4 bases and J by 0 bases, with 9 bases between them. This record belongs to a study of CD8 T cells in Susac syndrome. RNA totalling about 0.5 to 1 ug underwent reverse transcription with random hexamers. The amplification used immunoSEQ multiplex PCR on TCR beta CDR3; it spanned 54 Vbeta and 13 Jbeta. Via MiXCR, TCRdb re-called the immunoSEQ multiplex PCR reads, giving one row per CDR3 protein. The sample contains some 300,000 distinct CDR3 sequences, approximately 85% of which appear only once.

Sequenced: CD8+ T cells from PBMCs. The V call is TRBV4-2, the J call TRBJ1-4; unclear D gene. This TCR derives from a human donor with multiple sclerosis. The CDR3 protein is CASSPARSTNEKLFF. The CDR3 DNA is TGTGCCAGCAGCCCGGCGCGGTCAACTAATGAAAAACTGTTTTTT.